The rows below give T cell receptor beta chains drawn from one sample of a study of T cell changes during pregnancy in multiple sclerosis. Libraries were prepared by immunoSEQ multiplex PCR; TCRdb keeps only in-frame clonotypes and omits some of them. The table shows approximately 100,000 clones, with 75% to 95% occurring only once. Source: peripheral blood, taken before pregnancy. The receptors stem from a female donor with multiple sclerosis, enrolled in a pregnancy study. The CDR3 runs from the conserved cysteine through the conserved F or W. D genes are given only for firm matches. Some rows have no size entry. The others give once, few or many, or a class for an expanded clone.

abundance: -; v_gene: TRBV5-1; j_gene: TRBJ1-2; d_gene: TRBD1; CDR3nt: TGCGCCAGTTGGGACAGGGGTGACTATGGCTACACCTTC; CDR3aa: CASWDRGDYGYTF
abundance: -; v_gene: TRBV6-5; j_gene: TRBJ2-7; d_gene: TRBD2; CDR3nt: TGTGCCAGCAGCGAGGGACTAGCGGAGACCTACGAGCAGTACTTC; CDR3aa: CASSEGLAETYEQYF
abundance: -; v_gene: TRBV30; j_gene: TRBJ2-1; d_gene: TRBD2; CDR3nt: TGTGCCTGGGCGGGGGGTAACAATGAGCAGTTCTTC; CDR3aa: CAWAGGNNEQFF
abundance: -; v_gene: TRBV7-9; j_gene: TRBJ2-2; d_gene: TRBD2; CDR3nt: TGTGCCAGCAGCCTAGGGACTAGCTTTCCCGGGGAGCTGTTTTTT; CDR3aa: CASSLGTSFPGELFF
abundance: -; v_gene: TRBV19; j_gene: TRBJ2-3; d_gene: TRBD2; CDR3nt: TGTGCCAGTAGTATAGTAGGAAGGGGACTAGTCCTCACAGATACGCAGTATTTT; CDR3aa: CASSIVGRGLVLTDTQYF
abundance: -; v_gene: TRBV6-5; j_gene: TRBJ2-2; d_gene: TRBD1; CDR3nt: TGTGCCAGCAGTCCGGACAGGGGCGACACCGGGGAGCTGTTTTTT; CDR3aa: CASSPDRGDTGELFF
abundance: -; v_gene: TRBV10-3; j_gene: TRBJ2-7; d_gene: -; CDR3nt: TGTGCCATCATGACTTTCTCCTACGAGCAGTACTTC; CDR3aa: CAIMTFSYEQYF
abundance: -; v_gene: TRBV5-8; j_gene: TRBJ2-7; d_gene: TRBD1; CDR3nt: TGTGCCAGCAGCTTGGGACAGGGTGAGGACGAGCAGTACTTC; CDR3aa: CASSLGQGEDEQYF
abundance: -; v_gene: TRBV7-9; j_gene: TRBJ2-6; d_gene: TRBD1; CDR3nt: TGTGCCAGCAGCTACTGGCCGGGACAGATTAACTCTGGGGCCAACGTCCTGACTTTC; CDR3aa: CASSYWPGQINSGANVLTF
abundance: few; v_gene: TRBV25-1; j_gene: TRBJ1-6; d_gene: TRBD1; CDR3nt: TGTGCCAGCCTCCCCTCGACAGGGGGTCCAGTGGCCCTCCACTTT; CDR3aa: CASLPSTGGPVALHF
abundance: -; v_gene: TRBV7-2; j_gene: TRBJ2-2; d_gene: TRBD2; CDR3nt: TGTGCCAGCAGGGGGCCGGGACTAGCGGGCCCCGGGGAGCTGTTTTTT; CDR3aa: CASRGPGLAGPGELFF
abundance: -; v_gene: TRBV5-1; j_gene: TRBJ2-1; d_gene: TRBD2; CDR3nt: TGCGCCAGCAGCTTGGGTCTCGGACTAGCGGGAGTTAATGAGCAGTTCTTC; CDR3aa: CASSLGLGLAGVNEQFF
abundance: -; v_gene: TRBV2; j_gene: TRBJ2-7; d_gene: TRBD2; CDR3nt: TGTGCCAGCGCGGGGGGCGTGGGCTACGAGCAGTACTTC; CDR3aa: CASAGGVGYEQYF
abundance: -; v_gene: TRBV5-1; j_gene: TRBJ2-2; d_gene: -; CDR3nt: TGCGCCAGCAGCTTGGAGCCTAGCGTGGCCGGGGAGCTGTTTTTT; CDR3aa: CASSLEPSVAGELFF
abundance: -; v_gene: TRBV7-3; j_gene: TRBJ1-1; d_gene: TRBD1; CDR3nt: TGTGCCAGCAGCTTAGACAGGGCGAACACTGAAGCTTTCTTT; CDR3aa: CASSLDRANTEAFF
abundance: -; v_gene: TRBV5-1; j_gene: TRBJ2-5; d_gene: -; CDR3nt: TGCGCCAGCAGCTTGGGATCGCGGAGCGGAGAGACCCAGTACTTC; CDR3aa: CASSLGSRSGETQYF
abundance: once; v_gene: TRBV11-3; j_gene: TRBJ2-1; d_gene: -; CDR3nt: TGTGCCAGCAGCGTCTCCGGGAATTCCTACAATGAGCAGTTCTTC; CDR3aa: CASSVSGNSYNEQFF
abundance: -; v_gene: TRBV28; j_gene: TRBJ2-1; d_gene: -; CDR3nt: TGTGCCAGCAGGGGCGACCCCCACAATGAGCAGTTCTTC; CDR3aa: CASRGDPHNEQFF
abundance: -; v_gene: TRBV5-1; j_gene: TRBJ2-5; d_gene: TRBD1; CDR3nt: TGCGCCAGCAGCCCGGGGCAGGGGGCGTCTTGGGAGACCCAGTACTTC; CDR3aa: CASSPGQGASWETQYF
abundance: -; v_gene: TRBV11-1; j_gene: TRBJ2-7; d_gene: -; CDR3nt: TGTGCCAGCAGCTTATCGGGCTACGAGCAGTACTTC; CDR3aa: CASSLSGYEQYF
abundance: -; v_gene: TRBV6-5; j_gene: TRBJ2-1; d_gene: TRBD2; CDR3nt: TGTGCCAGCAGCCTCGGGGGGGGCACCTACAATGAGCAGTTCTTC; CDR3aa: CASSLGGGTYNEQFF
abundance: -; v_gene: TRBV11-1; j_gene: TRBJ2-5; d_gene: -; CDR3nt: TGTGCCAGCAGCTTAAGACGGGCTAGCGAACAAGAGACCCAGTACTTC; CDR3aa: CASSLRRASEQETQYF
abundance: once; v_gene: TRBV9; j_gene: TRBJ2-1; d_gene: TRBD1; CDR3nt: TGTGCCAGCAGCGCCGAGGGGGCCCGATACAATGAGCAGTTCTTC; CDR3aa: CASSAEGARYNEQFF
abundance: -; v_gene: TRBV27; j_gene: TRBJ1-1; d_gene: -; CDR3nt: TGTGCCAGCAGTTTGCCGGGGATGAACACTGAAGCTTTCTTT; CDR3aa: CASSLPGMNTEAFF
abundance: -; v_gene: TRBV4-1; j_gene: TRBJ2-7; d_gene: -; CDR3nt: TGCGCCAGCAGCCAATATAACTTCAATACCTACGAGCAGTACTTC; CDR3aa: CASSQYNFNTYEQYF
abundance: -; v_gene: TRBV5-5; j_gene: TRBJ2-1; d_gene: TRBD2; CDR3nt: TGTGCCAGCAGAAACCGACGGACTAGCGGGAGAAATGAGCAGTTCTTC; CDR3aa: CASRNRRTSGRNEQFF
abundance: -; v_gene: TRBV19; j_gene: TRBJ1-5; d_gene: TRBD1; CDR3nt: TGTGCCAGTAGTACGACAGGGTTTACTAATCAGCCCCAGCATTTT; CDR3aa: CASSTTGFTNQPQHF
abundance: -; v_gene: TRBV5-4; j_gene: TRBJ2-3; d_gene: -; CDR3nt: TGTGCCAGCAGCTTTGTTGATAGCGGAGATACGCAGTATTTT; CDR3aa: CASSFVDSGDTQYF
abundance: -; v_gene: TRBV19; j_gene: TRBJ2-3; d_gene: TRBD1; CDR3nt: TGTGCCAGAGTGGGAGCGGGACAGGGGAGTATTACAGATACGCAGTATTTT; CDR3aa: CARVGAGQGSITDTQYF
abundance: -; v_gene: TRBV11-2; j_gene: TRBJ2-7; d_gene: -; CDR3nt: TGTGCCAGCAGCTTAGGGACAGTCCTCAATACCTACGAGCAGTACTTC; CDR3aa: CASSLGTVLNTYEQYF
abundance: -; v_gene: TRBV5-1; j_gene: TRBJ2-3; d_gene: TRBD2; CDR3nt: TGCGCCAGCAAAACGTCAGCGGGAGATTTCACAGATACGCAGTATTTT; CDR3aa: CASKTSAGDFTDTQYF
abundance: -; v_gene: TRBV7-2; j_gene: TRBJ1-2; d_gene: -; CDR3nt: TGTGCCAGCAGCTTCAGGCAGGGGCCGGTCGCCGGCTATGGCTACACCTTC; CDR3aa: CASSFRQGPVAGYGYTF
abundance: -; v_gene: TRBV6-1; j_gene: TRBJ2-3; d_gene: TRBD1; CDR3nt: TGTGCCAGCAGTGGCAGACAGGGGGGGCGGAGCACAGATACGCAGTATTTT; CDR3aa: CASSGRQGGRSTDTQYF
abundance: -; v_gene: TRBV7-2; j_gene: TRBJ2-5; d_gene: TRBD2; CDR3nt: TGTGCCAGCAGCCTAAGGGGAGCGGGGGGAGTAGAGACCCAGTACTTC; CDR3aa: CASSLRGAGGVETQYF
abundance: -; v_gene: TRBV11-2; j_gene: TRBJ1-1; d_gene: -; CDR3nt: TGTGCCAGCAGCTCCCCTCTCCAACAGGATCACACTGAAGCTTTCTTT; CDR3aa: CASSSPLQQDHTEAFF